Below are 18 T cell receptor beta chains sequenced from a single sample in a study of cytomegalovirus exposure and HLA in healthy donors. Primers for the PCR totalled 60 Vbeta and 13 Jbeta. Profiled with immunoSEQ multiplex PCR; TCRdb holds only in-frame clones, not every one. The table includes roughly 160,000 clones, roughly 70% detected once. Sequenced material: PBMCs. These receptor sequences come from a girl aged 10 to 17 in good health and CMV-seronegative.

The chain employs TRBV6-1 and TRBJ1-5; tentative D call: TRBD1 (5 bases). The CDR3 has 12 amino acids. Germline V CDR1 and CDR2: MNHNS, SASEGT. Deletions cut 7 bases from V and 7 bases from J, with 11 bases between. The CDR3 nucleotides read TGTGCCAGCACCCAGGGTTACCAGCCCCAGCATTTT. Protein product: CASTQGYQPQHF.

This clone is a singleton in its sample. The CDR3 nucleotides are TGTGCCAGCCGTGGAGTAGCCGGGGAGCTGTTTTTT. It encodes CASRGVAGELFF. V and J are TRBV25-1 and TRBJ2-2; no clear D gene. The CDR3 totals 12 residues. The V and J ends lost 8 bases and 6 bases respectively, with 10 bases between them. Germline lookup yields CDR1 MGHDK and CDR2 SYGVNS. Variable domain in full (rest from reference TRBV25-1 and TRBJ2-2): EADIYQTPRYLVIGTGKKITLECSQTMGHDKMYWYQQDPGMELHLIHYSYGVNSTEKGDLSSESTVSRIRTEHFPLTLESARPSHTSQYLCASRGVAGELFFGEGSRLTVL.

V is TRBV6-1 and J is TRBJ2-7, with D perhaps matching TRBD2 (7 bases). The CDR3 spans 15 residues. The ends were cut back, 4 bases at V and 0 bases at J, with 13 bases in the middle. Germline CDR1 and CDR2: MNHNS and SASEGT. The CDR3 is CASSGTGGHSYEQYF. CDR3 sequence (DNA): TGTGCCAGCAGTGGAACGGGGGGACACTCCTACGAGCAGTACTTC.

The CDR3 is CASEFHRGRTGELFF. CDR3 DNA sequence: TGTGCCAGCGAGTTCCACAGGGGGCGTACCGGGGAGCTGTTTTTT. The rearrangement joins TRBV2 to TRBJ2-2; 9 bases are shared with TRBD1. This CDR3 region has 15 residues. J lost 5 bases, V lost 8 bases, and 9 bases had no gene match. The germline V gene has CDR1 SNHLY and CDR2 FYNNEI.

The CDR3 nucleotides are TGCAGTGGTATGCGGCAGCCCCAGCATTTT. Protein: CSGMRQPQHF. V is TRBV20-1 and J is TRBJ1-5; D is ambiguous. The V end lost 7 bases, the J end lost 7 bases, and 8 bases lay between the germline ends. Germline V gene sequence: CDR1 DFQATT, CDR2 SNEGSKA (reference sequence). The CDR3 covers 10 residues.

This CDR3 is CASSSSGGWNTEAFF. The CDR3 DNA sequence: TGTGCCAGCAGTTCCTCAGGGGGCTGGAACACTGAAGCTTTCTTT. V usage is TRBV28 and J usage is TRBJ1-1; 8 nucleotides match TRBD1. Germline-derived CDR1 and CDR2 are MDHEN and SYDVKM. The CDR3 is 15 amino acids. J gave up 1 base and V 4 bases, and 5 bases lay outside the gene matches.

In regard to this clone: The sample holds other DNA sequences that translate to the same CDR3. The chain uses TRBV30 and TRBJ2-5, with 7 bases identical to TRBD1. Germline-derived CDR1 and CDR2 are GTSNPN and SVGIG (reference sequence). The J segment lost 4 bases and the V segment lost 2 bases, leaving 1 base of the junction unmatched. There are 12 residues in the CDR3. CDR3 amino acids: CAWSPGGETQYF. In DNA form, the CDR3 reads TGTGCCTGGAGTCCAGGGGGAGAGACCCAGTACTTC.

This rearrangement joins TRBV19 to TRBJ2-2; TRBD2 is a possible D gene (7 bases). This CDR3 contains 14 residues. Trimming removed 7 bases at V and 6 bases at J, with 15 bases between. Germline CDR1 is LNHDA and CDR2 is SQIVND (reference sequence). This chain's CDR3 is CASTTGGRAGELFF. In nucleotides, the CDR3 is TGTGCCAGTACGACGGGGGGCCGGGCCGGGGAGCTGTTTTTT.

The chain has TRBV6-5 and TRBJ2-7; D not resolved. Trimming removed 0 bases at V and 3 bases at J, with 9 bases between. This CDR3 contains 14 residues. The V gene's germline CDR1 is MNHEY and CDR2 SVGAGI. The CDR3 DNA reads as TGTGCCAGCAGTTACTCTGGCTCTCACTACGAGCAGTACTTC. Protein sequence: CASSYSGSHYEQYF.

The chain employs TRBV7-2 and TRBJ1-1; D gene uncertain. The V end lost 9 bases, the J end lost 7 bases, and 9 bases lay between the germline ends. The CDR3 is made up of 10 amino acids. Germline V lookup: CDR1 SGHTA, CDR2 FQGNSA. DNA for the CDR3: TGTGCCAGGGCCTCTGGTGAAGCTTTCTTT. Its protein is CARASGEAFF.

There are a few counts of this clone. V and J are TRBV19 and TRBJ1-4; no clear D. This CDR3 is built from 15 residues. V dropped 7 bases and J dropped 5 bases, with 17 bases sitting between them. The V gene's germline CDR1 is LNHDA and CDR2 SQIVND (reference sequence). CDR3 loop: CASTPYGRVNEKLFF. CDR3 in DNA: TGTGCCAGTACCCCGTACGGGAGGGTGAATGAAAAACTGTTTTTT.

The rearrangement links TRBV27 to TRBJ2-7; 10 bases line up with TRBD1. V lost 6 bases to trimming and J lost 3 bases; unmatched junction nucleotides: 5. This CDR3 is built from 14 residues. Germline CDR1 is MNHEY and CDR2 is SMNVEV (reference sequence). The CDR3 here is CASRIGQGGYEQYF. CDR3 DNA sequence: TGTGCCAGCAGAATTGGACAGGGGGGCTACGAGCAGTACTTC.

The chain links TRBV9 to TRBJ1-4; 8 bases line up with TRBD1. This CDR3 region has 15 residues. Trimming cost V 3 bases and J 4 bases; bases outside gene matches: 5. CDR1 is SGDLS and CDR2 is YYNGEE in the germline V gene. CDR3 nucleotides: TGTGCCAGCAGCGCGAACACAGGGGGTAATGAAAAACTGTTTTTT. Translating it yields CASSANTGGNEKLFF. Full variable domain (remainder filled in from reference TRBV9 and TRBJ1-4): DSGVTQTPKHLITATGQRVTLRCSPRSGDLSVYWYQQSLDQGLQFLIQYYNGEERAKGNILERFSAQQFPDLHSELNLSSLELGDSALYFCASSANTGGNEKLFFGSGTQLSVL.

CDR3: CASSPRDSINFQETQYF. The CDR3 region has the DNA TGTGCCAGCAGCCCACGGGACAGTATAAACTTCCAAGAGACCCAGTACTTC. The chain has TRBV9 and TRBJ2-5, with TRBD1 matching over 7 bases. CDR3 size: 17 residues. The J segment lost 1 base and the V segment lost 4 bases, leaving 13 bases of the junction unmatched. CDR1 is SGDLS and CDR2 is YYNGEE in the germline V gene.

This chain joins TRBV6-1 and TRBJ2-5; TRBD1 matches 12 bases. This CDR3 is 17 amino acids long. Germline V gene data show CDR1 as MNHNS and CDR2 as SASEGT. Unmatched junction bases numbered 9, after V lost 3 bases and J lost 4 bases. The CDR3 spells CASSERGQGAWSETQYF. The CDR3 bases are TGTGCCAGCAGTGAGCGGGGACAGGGGGCATGGTCAGAGACCCAGTACTTC.

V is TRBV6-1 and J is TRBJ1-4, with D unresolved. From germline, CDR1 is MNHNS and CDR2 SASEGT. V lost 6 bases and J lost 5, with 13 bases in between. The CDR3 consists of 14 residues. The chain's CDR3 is CASRPQSLNEKLFF. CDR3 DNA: TGTGCCAGCAGGCCACAGAGCCTCAATGAAAAACTGTTTTTT.

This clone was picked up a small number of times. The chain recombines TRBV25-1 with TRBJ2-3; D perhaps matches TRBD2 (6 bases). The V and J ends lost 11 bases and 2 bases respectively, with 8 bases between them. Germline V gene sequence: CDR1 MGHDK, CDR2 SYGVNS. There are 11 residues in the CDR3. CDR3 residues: CAGGSTDTQYF. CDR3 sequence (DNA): TGTGCCGGAGGGTCCACAGATACGCAGTATTTT.

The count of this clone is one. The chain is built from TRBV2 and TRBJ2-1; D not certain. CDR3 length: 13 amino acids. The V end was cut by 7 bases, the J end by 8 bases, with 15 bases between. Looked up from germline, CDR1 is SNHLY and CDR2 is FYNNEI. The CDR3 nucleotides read TGTGCCAGCAATAGACGAGGCATGGATGAGCAGTTCTTC. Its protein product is CASNRRGMDEQFF.